Presented here are 11 T cell receptor beta chains from one specimen sequenced in a study of neurological immune-mediated disorders. One entry per CDR3 protein results from TCRdb running MiXCR on the 5' RACE reads. The profile shows about 92,000 distinct CDR3 sequences, under 4.5% of them singletons. The sample consisted of PBMCs. Receptors were obtained from a woman between 45 and 65 years old with multiple sclerosis.

This clonotype was seen repeatedly, ten times or more. This chain uses TRBV20-1 with TRBJ2-7, with D perhaps TRBD1 (6 bases). This CDR3 has 17 residues. The germline V gene encodes CDR1 DFQATT and CDR2 SNEGSKA (reference sequence). V gave up 0 bases and J gave up 4 bases, with 22 bases separating them. The CDR3 here is CSARDLGRGYEQYEQYF. In nucleotides, the CDR3 is TGCAGTGCTAGAGATCTGGGCAGGGGATATGAGCAATACGAGCAGTACTTC.

This clonotype was found many times. The chain uses TRBV12-3 or TRBV12-4 and TRBJ2-1; D might be TRBD1 or TRBD2, each matching 6 bases. Trimming removed 7 bases from V and 7 bases from J, with 17 bases in between. The CDR3 has 14 residues. The CDR3 DNA reads TGTGCCAGCAACAGGGTAGGGGGGATTAATGAGCAGTTCTTC. Its protein is CASNRVGGINEQFF.

This clonotype came up a few times. A single base separates this from a much larger clone, so it may be a read error. The chain links TRBV6-5 to TRBJ1-2; D is perhaps TRBD1 (5 bases). Trimming shortened V by 2 bases and J by 4 bases, and 14 bases separated the two germline ends. Germline-derived CDR1 and CDR2 are MNHEY and SVGAGI. The CDR3 is 15 residues long. The CDR3 region is CASSYRGKGTYGYTF. Here the CDR3 DNA reads TGTGCCAGCAGTTACCGAGGAAAGGGGACCTATGGCTACACCTTC.

This clonotype was observed many times. The gene calls are TRBV12-3 or TRBV12-4 and TRBJ1-2; tentative D call: TRBD1 (5 bases). CDR3 length: 14 amino acids. V lost 6 bases and J lost 4, with 15 bases in between. The CDR3 sequence: CASSPAGLFYGYTF. For the CDR3, the DNA is TGTGCCAGCAGCCCGGCGGGACTTTTCTATGGCTACACCTTC.

This clonotype has a single count. This may come from a read error, since a much larger clone is one base off. V is TRBV18 and J is TRBJ1-1; D might be TRBD1 (5 bases). This CDR3 is 14 amino acids long. The germline gives CDR1 KGHSH, CDR2 LQKENI. V shed 2 bases and J shed 3 bases, with 10 bases lying between them. The CDR3 nucleotides are TGTGCCAGCTCACCAATTCGGGGGGACACTGAAGCTTTCTTT. Protein: CASSPIRGDTEAFF.

This clonotype appeared a few times. An end of the junction differs from the germline gene, which may be a read error. The CDR3 DNA sequence: TGCGCCAGCAGCATAGGTCCGGGGCAGCACCAGCATTTT. Encoded protein: CASSIGPGQHQHF. The V call is TRBV5-1, the J call TRBJ1-5, with D tentatively TRBD1 (5 bases). The CDR3 sequence is 13 residues long. Germline CDR1 and CDR2: SGHRS and YFSETQ.

This clonotype appeared many times. The J gene is TRBJ2-5, the V gene TRBV5-5, with D tentatively TRBD2 (6 bases). V dropped 4 bases and J dropped 2 bases, with 24 bases sitting between them. The germline CDR1 and CDR2 sequences are SGHKS and YYEKEE (reference sequence). The CDR3 has 18 residues. The CDR3 DNA reads TGTGCCAGCAGCGGCGGGGTCGGGGCTAGTGGGTCTCAAGAGACCCAGTACTTC. It is translated as CASSGGVGASGSQETQYF.

The sample holds a few counts of this clonotype. This chain links TRBV5-6 with TRBJ1-6, with 7 bases that match TRBD1. Trimming cost V 0 bases and J 8 bases; bases outside gene matches: 11. CDR1 is SGHDT and CDR2 is YYEEEE in the germline V gene. The CDR3 runs to 17 residues. The CDR3 region has the DNA TGTGCCAGCAGCTTGGATGGAGGGGGCCTTTCTTATTCACCCCTCCACTTT. Protein product: CASSLDGGGLSYSPLHF.

This clonotype was counted at least ten times. The chain is built from TRBV6-6 and TRBJ2-5, with 7 nucleotides matching TRBD1. The CDR3 consists of 14 residues. CDR1 MNHNY and CDR2 SVGAGI come from the germline V gene (reference sequence). J was trimmed by 2 bases and V by 4 bases; bases with no gene match: 4. DNA for the CDR3: TGTGCCAGCAGTTTAACAGGGGTTCAAGAGACCCAGTACTTC. It encodes CASSLTGVQETQYF.

Many counts were recorded for this clonotype. CDR3 DNA: TGTGCCAGCAGGGGGACAGGGGGAAGGGACACTGAAGCTTTCTTT. This encodes CASRGTGGRDTEAFF. This rearrangement joins TRBV12-3 or TRBV12-4 to TRBJ1-1; 11 positions agree with TRBD1. Trimming took 6 bases from V and 3 from J; bases not matched to a gene: 6. The CDR3 spans 15 residues.

This clonotype was picked up many times. The chain couples TRBV12-3 or TRBV12-4 to TRBJ2-7; D might be TRBD2 (7 bases). Trimming took off 3 bases at V and 7 bases at J, with 13 bases between the two ends. The CDR3 is made up of 13 amino acids. The CDR3 DNA is TGTGCCAGCAGTTTTGGGGGGGGCGAAGAGCAGTACTTC. This sequence encodes CASSFGGGEEQYF.